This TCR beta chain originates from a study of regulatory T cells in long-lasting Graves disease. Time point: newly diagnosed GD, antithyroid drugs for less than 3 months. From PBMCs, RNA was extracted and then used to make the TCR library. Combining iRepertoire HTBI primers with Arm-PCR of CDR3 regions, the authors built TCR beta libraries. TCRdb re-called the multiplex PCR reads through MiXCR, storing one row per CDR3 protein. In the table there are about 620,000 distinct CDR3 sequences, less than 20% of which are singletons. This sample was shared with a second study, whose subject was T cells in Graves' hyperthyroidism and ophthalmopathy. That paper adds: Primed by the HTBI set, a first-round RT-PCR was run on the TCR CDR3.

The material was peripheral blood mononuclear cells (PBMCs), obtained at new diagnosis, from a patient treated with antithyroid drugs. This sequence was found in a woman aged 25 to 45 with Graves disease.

The DNA of the CDR3 is TGTGCCAGCAGCCAGAGACTCAGCACAGATACGCAGTATTTT. Translation gives CASSQRLSTDTQYF. The chain links TRBV3-1 to TRBJ2-3; D gene uncertain. The V gene's germline CDR1 is LGHDT and CDR2 YNNKEL (reference sequence). The CDR3 consists of 14 residues. Trimming removed 3 bases at V and 0 bases at J, with 7 bases between.